A selection of T cell receptor beta chains follows, all from one sample in a study of CD8+CD57+ T cells in acquired aplastic anemia. In TCRdb, the reads were re-called with MiXCR into one record per CDR3 protein. This sample yields a few hundred thousand distinct CDR3 sequences, of which over 60% are seen a single time; less than 30% belongs to the top ten. Input material: sorted CD4+, CD8+, or CD8+CD57+ T cells (not recorded which) from PBMCs. These receptors all stem from a human donor in good health. Both conserved end residues are part of each CDR3. Each record gives: V gene, J gene, D gene, clone size, CDR3 length, CDR3 protein, CDR3 DNA. D genes are given only for firm matches. The size field is filled for only some rows; it gives once, few, many or a size class.

v_gene: TRBV2; j_gene: TRBJ2-5; d_gene: TRBD2; abundance: .; len: 12; CDR3aa: CASMGTSETQYF; CDR3nt: TGTGCCAGCATGGGGACTAGCGAGACCCAGTACTTC
v_gene: TRBV7-3; j_gene: TRBJ2-2; d_gene: TRBD1; abundance: .; len: 17; CDR3aa: CASTLGGNRGVSGELFF; CDR3nt: TGTGCCAGCACCCTTGGTGGAAACAGGGGAGTATCCGGGGAGCTGTTTTTT
v_gene: TRBV7-2; j_gene: TRBJ2-3; d_gene: TRBD1; abundance: .; len: 16; CDR3aa: CASSLRQGEGTDTQYF; CDR3nt: TGTGCCAGCAGCCTACGACAGGGAGAAGGGACAGATACGCAGTATTTT
v_gene: TRBV27; j_gene: TRBJ2-7; d_gene: .; abundance: .; len: 15; CDR3aa: CASRARGGGTYEQYF; CDR3nt: TGTGCCAGCAGAGCTCGTGGGGGGGGCACCTACGAGCAGTACTTC
v_gene: TRBV20-1; j_gene: TRBJ1-2; d_gene: .; abundance: .; len: 16; CDR3aa: CSATPAESGRMSGYTF; CDR3nt: TGCAGTGCGACGCCAGCGGAGTCGGGGCGAATGAGCGGCTACACCTTC
v_gene: TRBV7-3; j_gene: TRBJ2-1; d_gene: TRBD1; abundance: .; len: 15; CDR3aa: CASSYTRTGVNEQFF; CDR3nt: TGTGCCAGCAGCTATACAAGGACAGGTGTCAATGAGCAGTTCTTC
v_gene: TRBV9; j_gene: TRBJ1-1; d_gene: .; abundance: .; len: 12; CDR3aa: CASSAYNTEAFF; CDR3nt: TGTGCCAGCAGCGCGTATAACACTGAAGCTTTCTTT
v_gene: TRBV27; j_gene: TRBJ2-7; d_gene: .; abundance: many; len: 14; CDR3aa: CASSLGMGSYEQYF; CDR3nt: TGTGCCAGCAGTTTAGGGATGGGCTCCTACGAGCAGTACTTC
v_gene: TRBV7-2; j_gene: TRBJ2-7; d_gene: TRBD2; abundance: few; len: 13; CDR3aa: CASNPGGSPGQYF; CDR3nt: TGTGCCAGCAACCCGGGGGGGTCCCCTGGGCAGTACTTC
v_gene: TRBV5-5; j_gene: TRBJ2-7; d_gene: .; abundance: .; len: 12; CDR3aa: CASSPTIYEQYF; CDR3nt: TGTGCCAGCAGCCCAACTATCTACGAGCAGTACTTC
v_gene: TRBV7-6; j_gene: TRBJ2-5; d_gene: TRBD1; abundance: .; len: 15; CDR3aa: CASSWGRGTAETQYF; CDR3nt: TGTGCCAGCAGCTGGGGCAGGGGGACAGCAGAGACCCAGTACTTC
v_gene: TRBV6-4; j_gene: TRBJ1-5; d_gene: TRBD1; abundance: once; len: 13; CDR3aa: CASSYRTGWPQHF; CDR3nt: TGTGCCAGCAGTTACCGGACAGGGTGGCCCCAGCATTTT
v_gene: TRBV7-9; j_gene: TRBJ1-1; d_gene: .; abundance: .; len: 12; CDR3aa: CASSEGWTEAFF; CDR3nt: TGTGCCAGCAGCGAAGGGTGGACTGAAGCTTTCTTT
v_gene: TRBV5-5; j_gene: TRBJ1-2; d_gene: .; abundance: few; len: 12; CDR3aa: CASSLDVGGYTF; CDR3nt: TGTGCCAGCAGCTTGGATGTGGGTGGCTACACCTTC
v_gene: TRBV12-3/TRBV12-4; j_gene: TRBJ2-1; d_gene: .; abundance: .; len: 11; CDR3aa: CATATYNEQFF; CDR3nt: TGTGCCACAGCTACCTACAATGAGCAGTTCTTC
v_gene: TRBV7-2; j_gene: TRBJ1-6; d_gene: .; abundance: .; len: 14; CDR3aa: CASSFGSSGTSLHF; CDR3nt: TGTGCCAGCAGCTTCGGTAGTAGCGGGACTTCACTCCACTTT
v_gene: TRBV6-5; j_gene: TRBJ2-7; d_gene: .; abundance: many; len: 14; CDR3aa: CASTLTRETYEQYF; CDR3nt: TGTGCCAGCACCCTAACACGCGAGACCTACGAGCAGTACTTC
v_gene: TRBV2; j_gene: TRBJ2-7; d_gene: .; abundance: many; len: 14; CDR3aa: CASSSDSPKGEQYF; CDR3nt: TGTGCCAGCAGTTCTGACAGCCCTAAGGGGGAGCAGTACTTC
v_gene: TRBV6-6; j_gene: TRBJ1-1; d_gene: .; abundance: many; len: 15; CDR3aa: CASRKTTTANTEAFF; CDR3nt: TGTGCCAGCAGGAAAACCACGACAGCGAACACTGAAGCTTTCTTT
v_gene: TRBV29-1; j_gene: TRBJ1-1; d_gene: .; abundance: many; len: 16; CDR3aa: CSVSGGDKGLNTEAFF; CDR3nt: TGCAGCGTTTCAGGTGGGGACAAGGGGCTGAACACTGAAGCTTTCTTT
v_gene: TRBV6-5; j_gene: TRBJ1-2; d_gene: .; abundance: .; len: 13; CDR3aa: CASRQTWGNGYTF; CDR3nt: TGTGCCAGCAGGCAGACATGGGGTAATGGCTACACCTTC
v_gene: TRBV24-1; j_gene: TRBJ2-7; d_gene: .; abundance: .; len: 16; CDR3aa: CATSDSLAGSDYEQYF; CDR3nt: TGTGCCACCAGTGATTCCTTGGCAGGGTCTGACTACGAGCAGTACTTC
v_gene: TRBV9; j_gene: TRBJ1-6; d_gene: .; abundance: .; len: 16; CDR3aa: CASSVGQSSYNSPLHF; CDR3nt: TGTGCCAGCAGCGTAGGACAGAGCTCCTATAATTCACCCCTCCACTTT
v_gene: TRBV20-1; j_gene: TRBJ1-6; d_gene: .; abundance: few; len: 13; CDR3aa: CSARTGGDSPLHF; CDR3nt: TGCAGTGCGCGGACCGGGGGAGACTCACCCCTCCACTTT
v_gene: TRBV7-9; j_gene: TRBJ1-2; d_gene: .; abundance: many; len: 13; CDR3aa: CASSDGGVYGYTF; CDR3nt: TGTGCCAGCTCGGATGGGGGGGTTTATGGCTACACCTTC
v_gene: TRBV7-9; j_gene: TRBJ1-2; d_gene: .; abundance: .; len: 15; CDR3aa: CASSLEVQGTDGYTF; CDR3nt: TGTGCCAGCAGCTTAGAGGTTCAGGGGACGGATGGCTACACCTTC
v_gene: TRBV24-1; j_gene: TRBJ2-1; d_gene: .; abundance: .; len: 16; CDR3aa: CAASAAGAGLYNEQFF; CDR3nt: TGTGCCGCCAGTGCCGCAGGGGCGGGATTGTACAATGAGCAGTTCTTC
v_gene: TRBV29-1; j_gene: TRBJ1-2; d_gene: .; abundance: many; len: 11; CDR3aa: CSVQDNYGYTF; CDR3nt: TGCAGCGTTCAAGATAACTATGGCTACACCTTC
v_gene: TRBV29-1; j_gene: TRBJ2-7; d_gene: .; abundance: .; len: 13; CDR3aa: CSVELGGSYEQYF; CDR3nt: TGCAGCGTTGAATTAGGTGGGTCCTACGAGCAGTACTTC
v_gene: TRBV15; j_gene: TRBJ2-3; d_gene: TRBD1; abundance: .; len: 15; CDR3aa: CATSRERGRTDTQYF; CDR3nt: TGTGCCACCAGCAGGGAAAGGGGGCGCACAGATACGCAGTATTTT
v_gene: TRBV7-2; j_gene: TRBJ2-7; d_gene: .; abundance: .; len: 15; CDR3aa: CASSARGTGTYEQYF; CDR3nt: TGTGCCAGCAGCGCCCGGGGGACCGGAACCTACGAGCAGTACTTC